These 7 T cell receptor beta chains came from one sample sequenced in a study of cytomegalovirus exposure and HLA in healthy donors. The study ran its PCR with 60 Vbeta and 13 Jbeta primers. Repertoires were generated with immunoSEQ multiplex PCR, while TCRdb's copy carries only in-frame clones and drops some. The profile shows 150,000 to 200,000 clones, roughly four fifths of them singletons. Sequences were obtained from PBMCs. These receptors were collected from a young man in good health and CMV-seronegative.

This chain joins TRBV5-1 and TRBJ2-1, with 7 positions matching TRBD1. The V gene end was trimmed by 2 bases and the J gene end by 10 bases; junction bases not matched to a gene: 12. Per germline, CDR1 SGHRS and CDR2 YFSETQ. This CDR3 contains 15 residues. For the CDR3, the DNA is TGCGCCAGCAGCTTTCCCCTGGACAGGCCGTTGGAGCAGTTCTTC. As protein: CASSFPLDRPLEQFF.

V usage is TRBV6-4 and J usage is TRBJ2-2; D is unclear. CDR1 is MRHNA and CDR2 is SNTAGT in the germline V gene. This CDR3 contains 13 residues. Trimming cost V 3 bases and J 5 bases, with 7 bases left between them. The CDR3 nucleotides read TGTGCCAGCAGTGAGACTCAAACCGGGGAGCTGTTTTTT. Translation gives CASSETQTGELFF.

This clone was counted between two and nine times. The V gene is TRBV2, the J gene TRBJ2-7; TRBD1 is a possible D gene (5 bases). Germline V gives CDR1 SNHLY, CDR2 FYNNEI. Trimming left V 1 base short and J 0 bases short, with 7 bases between. The CDR3 is made up of 14 amino acids. The CDR3 DNA reads TGTGCCAGCAGTGAAGAGGGGATCTCCTACGAGCAGTACTTC. Its translation: CASSEEGISYEQYF.

The chain recombines TRBV18 with TRBJ2-5; tentatively, D is TRBD1 (6 bases). The CDR3 spans 12 residues. V was clipped by 5 bases and J by 4 bases, with 8 bases between them. CDR1 is KGHSH, CDR2 LQKENI, per germline. CDR3: CASSVGGETQYF. CDR3 nucleotide sequence: TGTGCCAGCTCAGTAGGGGGAGAGACCCAGTACTTC. The full variable domain, completed using reference TRBV18 and TRBJ2-5, is NAGVMQNPRHLVRRRGQEARLRCSPMKGHSHVYWYRQLPEEGLKFMVYLQKENIIDESGMPKERFSAEFPKEGPSILRIQQVVRGDSAAYFCASSVGGETQYFGPGTRLLVL.

The chain recombines TRBV2 with TRBJ2-5; 7 bases match TRBD1. TRBJ2-7 matches the DNA end more closely, so the J call is doubtful. This CDR3 has 14 amino acids. Germline lookup yields CDR1 SNHLY and CDR2 FYNNEI. This chain's CDR3 is CASRLTGAVYEQYF. CDR3 bases: TGTGCCAGCAGGCTTACAGGGGCGGTCTACGAGCAGTACTTC.

The chain employs TRBV29-1 and TRBJ2-5; 8 bases match TRBD1. The CDR3 loop spans 14 amino acids. V was clipped by 3 bases and J by 5 bases; unmatched bases: 8. The germline V gene has CDR1 SQVTM and CDR2 ANQGSEA. The CDR3 region is CSVDSDRGGETQYF. CDR3 DNA: TGCAGCGTTGATTCCGACAGGGGTGGGGAGACCCAGTACTTC. Based on the CDR3 plus reference TRBV29-1 and TRBJ2-5, the full variable domain is SAVISQKPSRDICQRGTSLTIQCQVDSQVTMMFWYRQQPGQSLTLIATANQGSEATYESGFVIDKFPISRPNLTFSTLTVSNMSPEDSSIYLCSVDSDRGGETQYFGPGTRLLVL.

This sequence joins TRBV5-4 and TRBJ1-6; TRBD1 matches 7 bases. The CDR3 length is 18 residues. The J segment lost 0 bases and the V segment lost 3 bases, leaving 9 bases of the junction unmatched. CDR1 and CDR2 (germline): SGHNT, YYREEE (reference sequence). CDR3 amino acids: CASSSQPTGDSYNSPLHF. The CDR3 DNA reads TGTGCCAGCAGCTCGCAACCCACAGGGGACTCCTATAATTCACCCCTCCACTTT.